This is a list of T cell receptor beta chains from one sample in a study of CD8+ T cells in alopecia areata. Method: immunoSEQ multiplex PCR; TCRdb's copy keeps in-frame clones and lacks some. Of roughly 110,000 clones listed, 80% to 85% are singletons. The source material was CD8+ T cells sorted from blood, sampled at week 24, from a patient treated with tofacitinib. These receptors all come from a human donor with alopecia areata. The CDR3 runs from the conserved cysteine through the conserved F or W. D genes are given only for firm matches. A clone size is listed for some rows: how often the clone was seen (once, few, many), or a class if it is expanded.

TRBV4-3	TRBJ2-2	NA	NA	TGCGCCAGCAGCCAAGGAGCCCCGAAACAGAACACCGGGGAGCTGTTTTTT	CASSQGAPKQNTGELFF
TRBV7-9	TRBJ2-1	TRBD1	NA	TGTGCCAGCATGACAGGGGACAATGAGCAGTTCTTC	CASMTGDNEQFF
TRBV25-1	TRBJ1-1	NA	few	TGTGCCAGCAGTGAATTGACCAGGGGAGGGACTGAAGCTTTCTTT	CASSELTRGGTEAFF
TRBV6-5	TRBJ2-2	TRBD2	NA	TGTGCCAGCCGGGGGGGCCCAGACACCGGGGAGCTGTTTTTT	CASRGGPDTGELFF
TRBV7-9	TRBJ2-4	NA	NA	TGTGCCAGCAGCTTATGGAGGGATCGTTCGGAGAACATTCAGTACTTC	CASSLWRDRSENIQYF
TRBV28	TRBJ2-1	NA	once	TGTGCCAGCAGTTTTAGGGGGGGCATAAGTGAGCAGTTCTTC	CASSFRGGISEQFF
TRBV19	TRBJ2-1	TRBD2	few	TGTGCCAGTAGTATATCGGGACTAGCCCCCAATGAGCAGTTCTTC	CASSISGLAPNEQFF
TRBV5-1	TRBJ2-3	TRBD2	NA	TGCGCCAGCAGCTTGGCTAGCGGGGGCTATATAGATACGCAGTATTTT	CASSLASGGYIDTQYF
TRBV13	TRBJ2-7	NA	NA	TGTGCCAGCAGCTTTACAGGTTACGAGCAGTACTTC	CASSFTGYEQYF
TRBV5-6	TRBJ1-1	TRBD1	once	TGTGCCAGCAGCCAGGACAGGGTCTATGAAGCTTTCTTT	CASSQDRVYEAFF